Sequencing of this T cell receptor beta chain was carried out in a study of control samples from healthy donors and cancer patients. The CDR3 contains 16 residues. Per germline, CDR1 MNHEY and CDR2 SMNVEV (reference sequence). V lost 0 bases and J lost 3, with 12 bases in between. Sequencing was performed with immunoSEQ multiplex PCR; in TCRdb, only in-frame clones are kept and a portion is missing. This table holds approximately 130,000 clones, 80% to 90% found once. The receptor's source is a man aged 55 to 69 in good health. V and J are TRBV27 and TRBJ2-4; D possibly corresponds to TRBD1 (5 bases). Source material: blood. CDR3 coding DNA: TGTGCCAGCAGTTTATCCCTTACAGGAATCAAAAACATTCAGTACTTC. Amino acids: CASSLSLTGIKNIQYF.